This TCR beta chain was recorded in a study of blood T cell repertoires in COVID-19. Across the whole study: The cDNA or gDNA used as material had been derived from T cells, B-cell-depleted T cells, or PBMCs.

Germline CDR1 is SGHRS and CDR2 is YFSETQ. The CDR3 contains 16 residues. The ends lost 4 bases at V and 5 bases at J; junction bases unmatched: 8. The cohort comprised adults aged roughly 18 to 95 years residing in approximately 25 US areas. Membership in each cohort depended on participant-reported clinical history. Recovered status in Cohort 3 required two negative PCRs, clearance, or symptom resolution. The assay was immunoSEQ multiplex PCR, and TCRdb's table has in-frame clones only and misses some. The sample carries 200,000 to 300,000 clones, roughly 90% recorded once. The chain recombines TRBV5-1 with TRBJ1-6; TRBD1 agrees at 8 bases. What was sequenced was PBMCs or T cells enriched from blood (not recorded which). The receptor was derived from a woman aged 25 to 39 who had recovered from COVID-19. The CDR3 loop is CASSTGQGGNNSPLHF. CDR3 bases: TGCGCCAGCAGCACTGGACAGGGAGGGAATAATTCACCCCTCCACTTT.